The 24 T cell receptor beta chains given below trace back to one sample, sequenced in a study of blood T cell repertoires in COVID-19. This table comes from immunoSEQ multiplex PCR, and its TCRdb copy is limited to in-frame clones, with some not included. The data hold under 350,000 clones, with 75% to 90% observed a single time. Sample: peripheral blood. These receptors came from a man aged 40-55 years with acute or convalescent COVID-19.

CDR3 amino acids: CASSPQGEREKLFF. In nucleotides, the CDR3 is TGTGCCAGCTCACCACAGGGGGAGCGGGAAAAACTGTTTTTT. The chain links TRBV18 to TRBJ1-4; D perhaps matches TRBD1 (6 bases). CDR1 is KGHSH and CDR2 is LQKENI in the germline V gene. This CDR3 is built from 14 residues. Trimming took 1 base from V and 8 from J, leaving 11 bases between them.

The chain has TRBV19 and TRBJ1-2; possibly TRBD1 for D (6 bases). The CDR3 spans 15 residues. Trimming left V 8 bases short and J 0 bases short, with 16 bases between. The germline gives CDR1 LNHDA, CDR2 SQIVND (reference sequence). The CDR3 nucleotides read TGTGCCAGTCAGGACCGGGACACCCCTAACTATGGCTACACCTTC. Translation gives CASQDRDTPNYGYTF.

As DNA, the CDR3 is TGTGCCAGCAGGGTTCAGCGGGGGGGTTACAATGAGCAGTTCTTC. Translation gives CASRVQRGGYNEQFF. The chain couples TRBV7-8 to TRBJ2-1; 10 bases fit TRBD2. Germline CDR1 is SGHVS and CDR2 is FQNEAQ. The CDR3 covers 15 residues. V was pared by 6 bases and J by 4 bases, with 6 bases of the junction left unmatched.

The V gene is TRBV5-8, the J gene TRBJ2-7; 10 bases are a match to TRBD1. The CDR3 extends over 15 amino acids. V dropped 2 bases and J dropped 4; count of bases not matched to a gene: 6. CDR1 is SGHTS, CDR2 YDEGEE, per germline. CDR3 region: CASSFSGQGRYEQYF. The CDR3 coding sequence is TGTGCCAGCAGCTTTTCGGGACAGGGGCGTTACGAGCAGTACTTC.

This CDR3 is CASGFLAGVDTQYF. The CDR3 DNA follows: TGTGCTAGTGGTTTTTTAGCGGGGGTGGATACGCAGTATTTT. The genes are TRBV12-5 and TRBJ2-3; 9 bases line up with TRBD2. The V gene end was trimmed by 3 bases and the J gene end by 6 bases; junction bases not matched to a gene: 4. The CDR3 has 14 amino acids. The germline V gene encodes CDR1 LGHNT and CDR2 FRNRAP.

This clone was seen just once. The V gene is TRBV21-1, the J gene TRBJ2-7; the table's D call of TRBD1 was not tested on the DNA. TRBV21-1 is given as a pseudogene. This CDR3 is built from 16 residues. The DNA of the CDR3 is TGTGCCAGCAGCAAAGGAGGAGACGACAGCGCCTACGAGCAGTACTTC. Its protein is CASSKGGDDSAYEQYF.

The CDR3 protein is CASSGVFNSLNTEAFF. CDR3 nucleotide sequence: TGTGCCAGCAGTGGAGTTTTTAACAGTTTGAACACTGAAGCTTTCTTT. The chain combines TRBV6-1 with TRBJ1-1; D remains ambiguous. V was clipped by 4 bases and J by 0 bases, with 15 bases between them. Germline V lookup: CDR1 MNHNS, CDR2 SASEGT. The CDR3 spans 16 residues.

The CDR3 loop reads CASSLGPLYGYTF. Written as DNA, the CDR3 is TGTGCCAGCAGCTTGGGGCCCCTCTATGGCTACACCTTC. The V call is TRBV5-8, the J call TRBJ1-2, with no clear D. V lost 0 bases to trimming and J lost 4 bases, with 7 bases between them. In germline, CDR1 is SGHTS, CDR2 YDEGEE. The CDR3 extends over 13 amino acids.

CDR3 sequence reads: CASSESGTSGGWSTDTQYF. The CDR3 region has the DNA TGTGCCAGCAGCGAATCCGGGACTAGCGGGGGGTGGAGCACAGATACGCAGTATTTT. This chain links TRBV5-8 with TRBJ2-3, with 15 bases fitting TRBD2. From germline, CDR1 is SGHTS and CDR2 YDEGEE. This CDR3 comprises 19 residues. V trimming: 4 bases; J trimming: 0 bases; junction bases outside the gene matches: 9.

The rearrangement joins TRBV6-6 to TRBJ2-2; 8 positions match TRBD1. Germline-derived CDR1 and CDR2 are MNHNY and SVGAGI (reference sequence). The CDR3 runs to 14 residues. V was pared by 10 bases and J by 5 bases, with 9 bases of the junction left unmatched. CDR3: CATQSGGETGELFF. The CDR3 DNA sequence: TGTGCCACTCAATCAGGGGGCGAAACCGGGGAGCTGTTTTTT.

V gene TRBV10-3 combines with J gene TRBJ2-7, with 8 bases identical to TRBD1. Germline assignment: CDR1 ENHRY and CDR2 SYGVKD. There are 15 residues in the CDR3. V lost 6 bases and J lost 9; bases outside the gene matches: 16. DNA of the CDR3: TGTGCCATCAGCCAATCGGGGACAGGAGTTATAGGGCAGTACTTC. Translating gives CAISQSGTGVIGQYF.

The V gene is TRBV6-1, the J gene TRBJ1-1; D gene unclear. Germline CDR1 reads MNHNS; CDR2 reads SASEGT. Trimming removed 2 bases at V and 0 bases at J, with 10 bases between. This CDR3 has 15 residues. CDR3: CASSELGVLNTEAFF. The CDR3 DNA reads as TGTGCCAGCAGTGAATTGGGAGTGTTGAACACTGAAGCTTTCTTT.

The J gene is TRBJ2-1, the V gene TRBV27; 7 bases agree with TRBD1. The CDR3 sequence is 15 residues long. Trimming at V came to 5 bases and at J to 2 bases, leaving 6 bases not matched to a gene. Per germline, CDR1 MNHEY and CDR2 SMNVEV (reference sequence). The CDR3, as DNA: TGTGCCAGCAGTCGGAACAGGGGCACCTACAATGAGCAGTTCTTC. Protein sequence: CASSRNRGTYNEQFF.

The J gene is TRBJ2-1, the V gene TRBV10-3, with 8 bases fitting TRBD1. Germline loops: CDR1 ENHRY, CDR2 SYGVKD. J gave up 5 bases and V 6 bases, and 6 bases lay outside the gene matches. The CDR3 runs to 14 residues. The CDR3: CAIREDRVNNEQFF. CDR3 nucleotides: TGTGCCATCAGGGAGGACAGGGTAAACAATGAGCAGTTCTTC.

The V and J genes are TRBV2 and TRBJ2-1; possibly TRBD2 for D (6 bases). The CDR3 is made up of 14 amino acids. The germline gives CDR1 SNHLY, CDR2 FYNNEI. V dropped 5 bases and J dropped 6 bases, with 14 bases sitting between them. Written as DNA, the CDR3 is TGTGCCAGCAGTTTTAGGCTAGCGTTCAATGAGCAGTTCTTC. It is translated as CASSFRLAFNEQFF.

V and J are TRBV3-1 (or the pseudogene TRBV3-2) and TRBJ2-1; tentatively, D is TRBD1 (7 bases). Germline V gives CDR1 LGHDT, CDR2 YNNKEL (reference sequence). The CDR3 is 15 amino acids. Trimming took 6 bases from V and 3 from J, leaving 15 bases between them. The CDR3 is CASSIVRDSYNEQFF. In DNA form, the CDR3 reads TGTGCCAGCAGTATCGTGCGGGACAGCTACAATGAGCAGTTCTTC.

This clone appeared once. The rearrangement links TRBV7-8 to TRBJ1-1; 7 bases are shared with TRBD1. The CDR3 totals 16 residues. V shed 1 base and J 6 bases; nucleotides not matched to a gene: 11. Germline V CDR1 and CDR2: SGHVS, FQNEAQ. CDR3 nucleotide sequence: TGTGCCAGCAGCTTAGTGTTAGGTAACAGGGGCCCTGAAGCTTTCTTT. It codes for CASSLVLGNRGPEAFF. Complete variable domain (other parts from reference TRBV7-8 and TRBJ1-1): GAGVSQSPRYKVAKRGQDVALRCDPISGHVSLFWYQQALGQGPEFLTYFQNEAQLDKSGLPSDRFFAERPEGSVSTLKIQRTQQEDSAVYLCASSLVLGNRGPEAFFGQGTRLTVV.

The CDR3 sequence is CATSDGGQGAYEQYF. CDR3 DNA sequence: TGTGCCACCAGTGATGGGGGACAGGGTGCCTACGAGCAGTACTTC. This chain connects TRBV24-1 to TRBJ2-7; 9 nucleotides match TRBD1. Per germline, CDR1 KGHDR and CDR2 SFDVKD. This CDR3 has 15 amino acids. With V trimmed by 3 bases and J by 2 bases, 4 bases remained unmatched.

The chain couples TRBV11-3 to TRBJ1-3, with TRBD1 as a possible D gene (6 bases). Germline CDR1 is SGHNT and CDR2 is YENEEA. The CDR3 spans 14 residues. V shed 5 bases and J shed 0 bases, with 8 bases lying between them. CDR3 loop: CASSQGNSGNTIYF. The CDR3, as DNA: TGTGCCAGCAGCCAGGGGAACTCTGGAAACACCATATATTTT.

The V and J genes are TRBV29-1 and TRBJ1-5, with D possibly TRBD1 on 5 matching bases. Trimming cost V 7 bases and J 7 bases, with 14 bases left between them. The CDR3 spans 12 residues. Germline V gene sequence: CDR1 SQVTM, CDR2 ANQGSEA. The CDR3 DNA sequence: TGCAGCGCCGGGGACTGGAGGCAGCCCCAGCATTTT. It codes for CSAGDWRQPQHF.

The chain combines TRBV30 with TRBJ1-2; D is unclear. The length of the CDR3 is 12 residues. V lost 2 bases and J lost 11, with 15 bases in between. From germline, CDR1 is GTSNPN and CDR2 SVGIG (reference sequence). The CDR3 is CAWSISRSSYTF. Here the CDR3 DNA reads TGTGCCTGGAGTATTTCGCGGTCCAGTTACACCTTC.

This chain joins TRBV7-8 and TRBJ2-1; 14 positions match TRBD2. Unmatched junction bases numbered 4, after V lost 5 bases and J lost 1 base. Germline CDR1 and CDR2: SGHVS and FQNEAQ. This CDR3 is 17 amino acids long. The CDR3 sequence is CASSLTSGGVSYNEQFF. For the CDR3, the DNA is TGTGCCAGCAGCCTGACTAGCGGGGGGGTGTCCTACAATGAGCAGTTCTTC.

This sequence joins TRBV7-2 and TRBJ1-1; D might be TRBD1 (5 bases). CDR3 length equals 17 residues. Deletions cut 1 base from V and 0 bases from J, with 15 bases between. From germline, CDR1 is SGHTA and CDR2 FQGNSA. The CDR3 reads CASSLGGSAGVNTEAFF. The CDR3 coding sequence is TGTGCCAGCAGCTTAGGGGGTTCGGCGGGGGTGAACACTGAAGCTTTCTTT.

The gene calls are TRBV18 and TRBJ1-5, with D uncertain. Per germline, CDR1 KGHSH and CDR2 LQKENI. The germline V and J ends were trimmed by 4 bases and 1 base, with 14 bases remaining between them. The CDR3 sequence is 16 residues long. The CDR3: CASSLGLQGSNQPQHF. The CDR3 DNA is TGTGCCAGCTCACTTGGACTTCAAGGAAGCAATCAGCCCCAGCATTTT.